The entry below describes one T cell receptor beta chain. These data originate in a study of shared clonotypes between healthy human individuals. The wider study: A donor's plate count was three for CD4 naive and three for CD4 memory; CD8 naive had two and CD8 memory one.

Data came from immunoSEQ multiplex PCR; TCRdb stores just in-frame clones and leaves some out. In the table there are over a million clones, around 95% of which are singletons. Every one of the donors was a Caucasian adult that lived in Nashville, Tennessee. Between the trimmed V and J ends, which lost 1 base and 8 bases, there was a span of 24 bases. CDR3 length equals 18 residues. Per germline, CDR1 LNHNV and CDR2 YYDKDF (reference sequence). The sequenced sample was naive CD4+ T cells sorted from blood. As to subset: CD45RA+ positively selected. The chain employs TRBV15 and TRBJ2-1; TRBD2 might be the D (6 bases). The sequence was obtained from a man between 25 and 39 years old in good health. CDR3 sequence reads: CATSRGGVYGSGQYEQFF. The CDR3 region has the DNA TGTGCCACCAGCAGAGGAGGGGTGTACGGGAGTGGGCAATATGAGCAGTTCTTC.